The clone carrying this T cell receptor (beta chain) has only one observation. Produced via immunoSEQ multiplex PCR; TCRdb's table is partial and in-frame only. The sample has approximately 250,000 clones, around nine tenths seen once; the top ten hold around 0.9%. Seattle patients were enrolled during active infection and followed longitudinally. This entry belongs to a study of blood T cell repertoires in COVID-19. The wider study: Researchers got acute and convalescent COVID-19 samples from the United States, Italy and Spain. From T cells, B-cell-depleted T cells, or PBMCs came the material, which was cDNA or gDNA.

Trimming shortened V by 0 bases and J by 1 base, and 9 bases separated the two germline ends. This CDR3 region has 14 residues. The germline CDR1 and CDR2 sequences are GTSNPN and SVGIG (reference sequence). The sequenced sample consisted of peripheral blood. The TCR was taken from a young man with COVID-19, enrolled during active disease. This chain joins TRBV30 and TRBJ1-1; maybe TRBD1 (5 bases). The CDR3 spells CAWSVRAPNTEAFF. CDR3 sequence (DNA): TGTGCCTGGAGTGTCAGGGCCCCGAACACTGAAGCTTTCTTT.